The 30 T cell receptor beta chains listed next were all sequenced from one sample in a study of T cells in Graves' hyperthyroidism and ophthalmopathy. RNA transcripts provided the source from which TCR beta CDR3 regions were amplified. The study used the HTBI primer set for a first-round RT-PCR of the TCR CDR3. A single record per CDR3 protein comes from TCRdb applying MiXCR to the multiplex PCR reads. The table lists 250,000 or so distinct CDR3 sequences, roughly 15% of them singletons, with under 35% in the top ten. Sequencing was performed on blood. These receptors came from a woman between 45 and 65 years old with Graves' hyperthyroidism that later progressed to Graves' ophthalmopathy.

This clonotype has ten or more counts. CDR3 nucleotide sequence: TGCAGTCCCACTAGCGGGAGTCGAGAGACCCAGTACTTC. Translated: CSPTSGSRETQYF. The genes are TRBV20-1 and TRBJ2-5; 11 nucleotides align to TRBD2. Germline V CDR1 and CDR2: DFQATT, SNEGSKA (reference sequence). Trimming took 8 bases from V and 4 from J; bases not matched to a gene: 6. There are 13 residues in the CDR3.

The chain joins TRBV4-1 to TRBJ1-1, with a possible D match to TRBD1 (5 bases). This CDR3 is built from 16 residues. Germline V gene lookup returns CDR1 MGHRA and CDR2 YSYEKL. V was trimmed by 2 bases and J by 2 bases, leaving 15 bases between them. This CDR3 is CASSQRPQGDNTEAFF. The CDR3 DNA follows: TGCGCCAGCAGCCAACGCCCTCAGGGAGATAACACTGAAGCTTTCTTT.

In this sample, this clonotype turned up many times. This chain connects TRBV20-1 to TRBJ2-7; 9 positions agree with TRBD2. The CDR3 is 17 amino acids. J was trimmed by 4 bases and V by 6 bases; bases with no gene match: 19. CDR1 is DFQATT, CDR2 SNEGSKA, per germline (reference sequence). The CDR3 sequence is CSASGLLQAGGRYEQYF. CDR3 bases: TGCAGTGCAAGTGGCCTCCTTCAAGCGGGAGGAAGGTACGAGCAGTACTTC.

This clonotype was counted many times. The chain carries TRBV18 and TRBJ2-7, with D possibly being TRBD1 (6 bases). Trimming removed 8 bases from V and 0 bases from J, with 17 bases in between. The V gene's germline CDR1 is KGHSH and CDR2 LQKENI. The CDR3 runs 15 residues. This chain's CDR3 is CASTAGTTSSYEQYF. Written as DNA, the CDR3 is TGTGCCAGCACAGCAGGGACAACGAGCTCCTACGAGCAGTACTTC. Full variable domain (missing parts from reference TRBV18 and TRBJ2-7): NAGVMQNPRHLVRRRGQEARLRCSPMKGHSHVYWYRQLPEEGLKFMVYLQKENIIDESGMPKERFSAEFPKEGPSILRIQQVVRGDSAAYFCASTAGTTSSYEQYFGPGTRLTVT.

This clonotype has at least ten counts. V gene TRBV20-1 combines with J gene TRBJ2-3; weak D call: TRBD1 (7 bases). The CDR3 is 18 residues long. The germline V gene has CDR1 DFQATT and CDR2 SNEGSKA (reference sequence). The V and J ends lost 5 bases and 0 bases respectively, with 24 bases between them. CDR3 DNA sequence: TGCAGTGCTCCCCGAGGGGGCGGGGTGGGCTTTAGCACAGATACGCAGTATTTT. This encodes CSAPRGGGVGFSTDTQYF.

This clonotype has at least ten counts. The chain links TRBV28 to TRBJ2-7, with 7 bases lining up with TRBD2. The trim removed 1 base at V and 4 bases at J, leaving 4 bases unmatched. The CDR3 consists of 14 residues. Germline V gene data show CDR1 as MDHEN and CDR2 as SYDVKM. The CDR3: CASSLLGGSYEQYF. CDR3 sequence (DNA): TGTGCCAGCAGTTTATTAGGCGGGAGTTACGAGCAGTACTTC.

This clonotype appeared many times. The CDR3 is CASTPSWSGEKLFF. The CDR3 coding sequence is TGTGCCAGCACCCCCAGTTGGAGTGGTGAAAAACTGTTTTTT. The chain joins TRBV11-2 to TRBJ1-4; D gene ambiguous. The CDR3 contains 14 residues. V dropped 7 bases and J dropped 7 bases, with 16 bases sitting between them. CDR1 and CDR2 from the germline V gene are SGHAT and FQNNGV.

This clonotype was counted ten times or more. V usage is TRBV4-1 and J usage is TRBJ2-2; 8 bases match TRBD1. The CDR3 has 16 residues. The trim removed 6 bases at V and 9 bases at J, leaving 15 bases unmatched. Germline-derived CDR1 and CDR2 are MGHRA and YSYEKL. The CDR3 bases are TGCGCCAGCAGGGGACTGGGGACAGGTACCCAGCGGGAGCTGTTTTTT. It yields the protein CASRGLGTGTQRELFF.

This clonotype was recorded many times. The genes are TRBV27 and TRBJ2-7, with TRBD2 as a possible D gene (6 bases). V dropped 3 bases and J dropped 3 bases, with 12 bases sitting between them. This CDR3 is 14 amino acids long. Germline values: CDR1 MNHEY, CDR2 SMNVEV (reference sequence). DNA for the CDR3: TGTGCCAGCAGTTTGAGTCGGGGGATCTACGAGCAGTACTTC. This codes for CASSLSRGIYEQYF.

The table lists this clonotype with many counts. This sequence joins TRBV12-3 or TRBV12-4 and TRBJ1-2; perhaps TRBD1 as D (5 bases). V gave up 7 bases and J gave up 11 bases, with 17 bases separating them. The CDR3 consists of 12 residues. Written as DNA, the CDR3 is TGTGCCAGCATTCTCGGGGCAGGCCGTTACACCTTC. Translating it yields CASILGAGRYTF.

This clonotype was detected ten times or more. V usage is TRBV5-4 and J usage is TRBJ2-3, with 7 positions matching TRBD1. The CDR3 runs 16 residues. From germline, CDR1 is SGHNT and CDR2 YYREEE (reference sequence). J was trimmed by 0 bases and V by 5 bases; bases with no gene match: 9. CDR3 amino acids: CASRSARDSSTDTQYF. The CDR3 DNA follows: TGTGCCAGCAGATCCGCCCGGGACAGCAGCACAGATACGCAGTATTTT.

This clonotype came up many times. This rearrangement joins TRBV12-3 or TRBV12-4 to TRBJ2-5; 7 bases align to TRBD1. The junction had 0 bases not matched to a gene; V was cut back by 6 bases and J by 2 bases. The CDR3 sequence is 12 residues long. This chain's CDR3 is CASRGQQETQYF. The DNA of the CDR3 is TGTGCCAGCAGGGGACAGCAAGAGACCCAGTACTTC.

This clonotype has at least ten counts. The J gene is TRBJ1-5, the V gene TRBV12-3 or TRBV12-4; no definite D call. This CDR3 contains 11 residues. Trimming left V 8 bases short and J 7 bases short, with 9 bases between. The CDR3, as DNA: TGTGCCAGCGGCTACGACCAGCCCCAGCATTTT. Amino acids: CASGYDQPQHF.

The rearrangement links TRBV6-1 to TRBJ2-7, with D tentatively TRBD1 (5 bases). V lost 5 bases to trimming and J lost 6 bases, with 17 bases between them. Germline loops: CDR1 MNHNS, CDR2 SASEGT. CDR3 length: 14 amino acids. In DNA, the CDR3 is TGTGCCAGCAGTATCCATCCGAATAGGGGCGAGCAGTACTTC. It codes for CASSIHPNRGEQYF.

This clonotype was counted ten times or more. The chain employs TRBV6-1 and TRBJ2-1; TRBD1 or TRBD2 may be the D gene (6 bases each). V shed 3 bases and J shed 1 base, with 13 bases lying between them. From germline, CDR1 is MNHNS and CDR2 SASEGT. CDR3 length: 16 residues. The CDR3 is CASSDSGGGSYNEQFF. CDR3 in DNA: TGTGCCAGCAGTGATAGCGGAGGGGGGTCCTACAATGAGCAGTTCTTC.

This clonotype has more than one count but fewer than ten. At one end the junction does not follow the germline gene, possibly because of a read error. The chain recombines TRBV19 with TRBJ2-1; 9 nucleotides line up with TRBD2. The length of the CDR3 is 16 residues. Germline V gives CDR1 LNHDA, CDR2 SQIVND (reference sequence). In nucleotides, the CDR3 is TGTGCCAGTAGCATAGCGCGGGAGGGCCATTTAAATGAGCAGTTCTTC. Amino acid sequence: CASSIAREGHLNEQFF.

This clonotype was found many times. The chain recombines TRBV5-1 with TRBJ1-1; D call uncertain. V was clipped by 2 bases and J by 5 bases, with 10 bases between them. Germline lookup yields CDR1 SGHRS and CDR2 YFSETQ. The CDR3 length is 13 residues. This chain's CDR3 is CASSLRLGTEAFF. The CDR3 DNA reads TGCGCCAGCAGCTTAAGATTGGGGACTGAAGCTTTCTTT.

The rearrangement joins TRBV6-1 to TRBJ1-5, with D possibly being TRBD1 (6 bases). Germline-derived CDR1 and CDR2 are MNHNS and SASEGT. This CDR3 spans 16 amino acids. Trimming left V 10 bases short and J 0 bases short, with 19 bases between. CDR3 sequence (DNA): TGTGCCAACAGGGCAGAGGGGGGATATAGCAATCAGCCCCAGCATTTT. It yields the protein CANRAEGGYSNQPQHF.

Notes on this clonotype: This may be a read error: a much more frequent sequence differs by one nucleotide. The chain joins TRBV20-1 to TRBJ2-1, with TRBD1 matching over 9 bases. Germline CDR1 reads DFQATT; CDR2 reads SNEGSKA (reference sequence). The CDR3 has 15 amino acids. The CDR3 sequence: CGASPGQGMTNEQFF. The CDR3 DNA sequence: TGCGGTGCTTCCCCGGGACAGGGAATGACCAATGAGCAGTTCTTC.

This clonotype was recorded at least ten times. The rearrangement uses TRBV2 and TRBJ1-2, with 9 bases identical to TRBD1. J gave up 8 bases and V 5 bases, and 15 bases lay outside the gene matches. The CDR3 has 16 amino acids. The germline V gene has CDR1 SNHLY and CDR2 FYNNEI. The CDR3 nucleotides read TGTGCCAGCAGTCCAGGGACAGGGATCCCTCCAGGGGGCTACACCTTC. Residues: CASSPGTGIPPGGYTF.

The chain recombines TRBV20-1 with TRBJ2-2; TRBD2 agrees at 8 bases. CDR3 length equals 14 residues. The germline gives CDR1 DFQATT, CDR2 SNEGSKA (reference sequence). J gave up 4 bases and V 5 bases, and 6 bases lay outside the gene matches. CDR3 bases: TGCAGTGCTCTTAGCGGGATAGGCACCGGGGAGCTGTTTTTT. It is translated as CSALSGIGTGELFF.

This clonotype was counted at least ten times. J is TRBJ2-1 and V is TRBV15; 7 bases line up with TRBD1. CDR1 LNHNV and CDR2 YYDKDF come from the germline V gene (reference sequence). Unmatched junction bases numbered 1, after V lost 3 bases and J lost 2 bases. The CDR3 sequence is 14 residues long. CDR3 DNA: TGTGCCACCAGCAGGACAGGGCCCTACAATGAGCAGTTCTTC. It is translated as CATSRTGPYNEQFF.

This clonotype turned up a few times. The chain employs TRBV5-6 and TRBJ1-4; D not resolved. The V gene lost 1 base and the J gene lost 8 bases, with 15 bases spanning the gap. CDR3 length equals 15 residues. CDR1 is SGHDT and CDR2 is YYEEEE in the germline V gene. CDR3 nucleotides: TGTGCCAGCAGCTTGTCTGGGCAGTGGAAGGAAAAACTGTTTTTT. Its protein is CASSLSGQWKEKLFF.

This clonotype was observed at least ten times. The chain uses TRBV7-2 and TRBJ1-1, with D unclear. Looked up from germline, CDR1 is SGHTA and CDR2 is FQGNSA. This CDR3 spans 14 amino acids. V gave up 7 bases and J gave up 11 bases, with 23 bases separating them. The CDR3 nucleotides read TGTGCCAGCAAAGCACCCACGCAATATACGGGTGCTTTCTTT. Protein product: CASKAPTQYTGAFF. Using reference TRBV7-2 and TRBJ1-1 for the parts outside the CDR3, the full variable domain is GAGVSQSPSNKVTEKGKDVELRCDPISGHTALYWYRQSLGQGLEFLIYFQGNSAPDKSGLPSDRFSAERTGGSVSTLTIQRTQQEDSAVYLCASKAPTQYTGAFFGQGTRLTVV.

This clonotype was seen many times. CDR3 region: CASSPPTGGGRNEQFF. CDR3 DNA sequence: TGTGCCAGCTCACCACCGACAGGGGGAGGCCGCAATGAGCAGTTCTTC. The chain employs TRBV18 and TRBJ2-1; TRBD1 matches 9 bases. The germline V gene encodes CDR1 KGHSH and CDR2 LQKENI. The J segment lost 6 bases and the V segment lost 0 bases, leaving 6 bases of the junction unmatched. CDR3 size: 16 residues.

This clonotype showed up many times. The chain is built from TRBV7-9 and TRBJ2-7; D tentatively reads TRBD1 or TRBD2 (6 bases each). Trimming stripped 5 bases from V and 0 bases from J, with 14 bases between. This CDR3 spans 15 amino acids. Germline CDR1 and CDR2: SEHNR and FQNEAQ (reference sequence). The CDR3 here is CASSPRGLSSYEQYF. CDR3 DNA: TGTGCCAGCAGCCCCCGGGGGCTGAGCTCCTACGAGCAGTACTTC.

This clonotype was seen only a few times. The J gene is TRBJ1-5, the V gene TRBV29-1; perhaps TRBD1 as D (6 bases). V was shortened by 3 bases and J by 7 bases, with 13 bases between the two germline ends. CDR3 length: 13 residues. The germline CDR1 and CDR2 sequences are SQVTM and ANQGSEA. CDR3 sequence: CSVEVGAGQPQHF. The CDR3 region has the DNA TGCAGCGTTGAGGTGGGGGCTGGACAGCCCCAGCATTTT.

Many counts were recorded for this clonotype. The rearrangement links TRBV11-2 to TRBJ2-5, with 7 bases aligning to TRBD2. There are 16 residues in the CDR3. V was pared by 5 bases and J by 2 bases, with 11 bases of the junction left unmatched. Germline-derived CDR1 and CDR2 are SGHAT and FQNNGV. CDR3 DNA: TGTGCCAGCAGCACAGGATCTAGCGGAGGTCAAGAGACCCAGTACTTC. This translates into CASSTGSSGGQETQYF.

This clonotype was picked up many times. This chain uses TRBV12-3 or TRBV12-4 with TRBJ1-5; 7 bases line up with TRBD1. The CDR3 totals 13 residues. Trimming at V came to 6 bases and at J to 3 bases, leaving 2 bases not matched to a gene. The CDR3: CASRGQYNQPQHF. The CDR3 bases are TGTGCCAGCAGGGGACAGTACAATCAGCCCCAGCATTTT.

This clonotype was counted at least ten times. This chain links TRBV12-3 or TRBV12-4 with TRBJ2-3, with 7 bases lining up with TRBD1. The J segment lost 1 base and the V segment lost 6 bases, leaving 1 base of the junction unmatched. This CDR3 is built from 13 residues. The chain's CDR3 is CASRGTGTDTQYF. The CDR3 region has the DNA TGTGCCAGCAGGGGGACAGGCACAGATACGCAGTATTTT.